Presented here are 14 T cell receptor beta chains from one specimen sequenced in a study of OX40 agonist ivuxolimab in advanced cancers. Measured with immunoSEQ multiplex PCR; TCRdb has only the in-frame clones, and not every one. Here the sample spans around 100,000 clones, roughly 90% being singletons. This specimen was CD4+ or CD8+ T cells sorted from blood, taken in a trial of the OX40 agonist ivuxolimab. The source of these receptors is an adult with an advanced solid tumor such as melanoma, head and neck, liver or kidney cancer.

The rearrangement joins TRBV23-1 to TRBJ2-2; D is uncertain. TRBV23-1 is annotated as an ORF whose role is uncertain. V was pared by 5 bases and J by 8 bases, with 12 bases between. This CDR3 region has 13 residues. The CDR3: CASSNLTDGELFF. The CDR3 nucleotides are TGCGCCAGCAGTAACTTGACCGATGGGGAGCTGTTTTTT.

V and J are TRBV29-1 and TRBJ1-4; 7 bases agree with TRBD1. The CDR3 loop spans 13 amino acids. J was trimmed by 8 bases and V by 6 bases; bases with no gene match: 9. Germline V gene lookup returns CDR1 SQVTM and CDR2 ANQGSEA. The CDR3 coding sequence is TGCAGCGTGGTAGGACAGGCGGGGGAAAAACTGTTTTTT. Amino acid sequence: CSVVGQAGEKLFF.

The DNA of the CDR3 is TGTGCCAGCAGTTCTAGGACAGGGGACACTGAAGCTTTCTTT. Encoded protein: CASSSRTGDTEAFF. The J gene is TRBJ1-1, the V gene TRBV11-2; 9 bases map to TRBD1. Germline V lookup: CDR1 SGHAT, CDR2 FQNNGV. The CDR3 is 14 residues long. V lost 6 bases, J lost 3 bases, and 5 bases stayed unmatched.

This chain uses TRBV19 with TRBJ2-5; TRBD1 matches 9 bases. The CDR3 extends over 14 amino acids. The V gene end was trimmed by 6 bases and the J gene end by 2 bases; junction bases not matched to a gene: 4. Germline V CDR1 and CDR2: LNHDA, SQIVND (reference sequence). CDR3 DNA sequence: TGTGCCAGTAGGGGACAGGGCGGGCAAGAGACCCAGTACTTC. It specifies CASRGQGGQETQYF.

The chain carries TRBV21-1 and TRBJ2-7. TRBV21-1 is reported as a pseudogene. The CDR3 is 15 residues long. The CDR3 sequence: CASSKNRRATYEQYF. DNA for the CDR3: TGTGCCAGCAGCAAAAACAGGCGGGCAACCTACGAGCAGTACTTC.

The J gene is TRBJ2-5, the V gene TRBV4-2, with D unresolved. Germline V gene lookup returns CDR1 LGHNA and CDR2 YNFKEQ. This CDR3 contains 15 residues. V lost 0 bases, J lost 1 base, and 9 bases lay in between. The CDR3 loop reads CASSQESDRQETQYF. The CDR3 nucleotides read TGTGCCAGCAGCCAAGAGTCGGATCGCCAAGAGACCCAGTACTTC.

The rearrangement links TRBV9 to TRBJ2-1, with D unresolved. CDR1 and CDR2 from the germline V gene are SGDLS and YYNGEE. The CDR3 contains 13 residues. Trimming stripped 0 bases from V and 5 bases from J, with 6 bases between. CDR3: CASSVDAHNEQFF. Written as DNA, the CDR3 is TGTGCCAGCAGCGTAGACGCCCACAATGAGCAGTTCTTC.

The chain couples TRBV30 to TRBJ2-5, with D hard to call. The V end was cut by 1 base, the J end by 4 bases, with 7 bases between. The germline gives CDR1 GTSNPN, CDR2 SVGIG (reference sequence). This CDR3 has 12 residues. The chain's CDR3 is CAWSALGETQYF. CDR3 sequence (DNA): TGTGCCTGGAGTGCTTTAGGAGAGACCCAGTACTTC.

The J gene is TRBJ1-5, the V gene TRBV6-4; 7 bases are a match to TRBD1. J was trimmed by 4 bases and V by 4 bases; bases with no gene match: 4. CDR3 length equals 14 residues. Per the germline V gene, CDR1 is MRHNA and CDR2 is SNTAGT. The CDR3 DNA reads as TGTGCCAGCAGTGCGCAGGGGGGTAATCAGCCCCAGCATTTT. Its translation is CASSAQGGNQPQHF.

The chain carries TRBV29-1 and TRBJ2-7; TRBD1 aligns across 7 bases. The germline V gene encodes CDR1 SQVTM and CDR2 ANQGSEA. Unmatched junction bases numbered 6, after V lost 0 bases and J lost 7 bases. The CDR3 covers 13 residues. The chain's CDR3 is CSVEDLTGEEQYF. The CDR3, as DNA: TGCAGCGTTGAAGATCTTACAGGGGAAGAGCAGTACTTC.

This clone was found once. The chain joins TRBV5-1 to TRBJ1-3; D is unresolved. In germline, CDR1 is SGHRS, CDR2 YFSETQ. Between the trimmed V and J ends, which lost 4 bases and 6 bases, there was a span of 17 bases. The CDR3 has 15 residues. CDR3 coding DNA: TGCGCCAGCAGCAATCCCGTTGGGGAACCAAACACCATATATTTT. It codes for CASSNPVGEPNTIYF.

The rearrangement joins TRBV6-5 to TRBJ1-2, with 7 bases fitting TRBD1. CDR1 and CDR2 (germline): MNHEY, SVGAGI. J lost 3 bases, V lost 6 bases, and 10 bases had no gene match. CDR3 length equals 15 residues. CDR3 in amino acids: CASSQAGQGDYGYTF. CDR3 in DNA: TGTGCCAGCAGCCAGGCGGGCCAGGGGGACTATGGCTACACCTTC.

This chain joins TRBV28 and TRBJ1-5; no definite D call. The CDR3 spans 14 residues. The germline CDR1 and CDR2 sequences are MDHEN and SYDVKM. Trimming took off 2 bases at V and 3 bases at J, with 8 bases between the two ends. CDR3 in amino acids: CASSLGQVNQPQHF. CDR3 sequence (DNA): TGTGCCAGCAGTTTAGGGCAAGTCAATCAGCCCCAGCATTTT.

The chain employs TRBV15 and TRBJ1-1; a weak D match, TRBD1 (6 bases). This CDR3 is built from 13 residues. Per germline, CDR1 LNHNV and CDR2 YYDKDF (reference sequence). V gave up 8 bases and J gave up 4 bases, with 14 bases separating them. The chain's CDR3 is CATARGSGTEAFF. The CDR3 DNA follows: TGTGCCACCGCCAGGGGCTCGGGCACTGAAGCTTTCTTT.